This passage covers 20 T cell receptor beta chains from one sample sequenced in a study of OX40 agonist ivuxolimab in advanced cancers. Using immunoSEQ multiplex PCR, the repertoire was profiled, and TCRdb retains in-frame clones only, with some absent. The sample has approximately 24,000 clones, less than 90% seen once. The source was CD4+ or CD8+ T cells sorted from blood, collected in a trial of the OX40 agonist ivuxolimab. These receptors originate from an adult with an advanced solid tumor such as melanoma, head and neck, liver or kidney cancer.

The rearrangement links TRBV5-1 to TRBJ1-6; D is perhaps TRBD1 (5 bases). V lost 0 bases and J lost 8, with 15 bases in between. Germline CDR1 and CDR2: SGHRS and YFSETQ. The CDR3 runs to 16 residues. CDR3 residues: CASSLVGRVSDSPLHF. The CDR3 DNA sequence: TGCGCCAGCAGCTTGGTCGGCAGGGTGAGTGATTCACCCCTCCACTTT.

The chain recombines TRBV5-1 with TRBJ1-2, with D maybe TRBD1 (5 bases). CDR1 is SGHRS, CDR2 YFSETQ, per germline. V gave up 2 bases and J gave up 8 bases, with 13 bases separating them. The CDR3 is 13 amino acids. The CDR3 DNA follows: TGCGCCAGCAGCTTTCAGGGTCGAGAAGGCTACACCTTC. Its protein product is CASSFQGREGYTF. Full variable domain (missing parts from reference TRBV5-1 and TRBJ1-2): KAGVTQTPRYLIKTRGQQVTLSCSPISGHRSVSWYQQTPGQGLQFLFEYFSETQRNKGNFPGRFSGRQFSNSRSEMNVSTLELGDSALYLCASSFQGREGYTFGSGTRLTVV.

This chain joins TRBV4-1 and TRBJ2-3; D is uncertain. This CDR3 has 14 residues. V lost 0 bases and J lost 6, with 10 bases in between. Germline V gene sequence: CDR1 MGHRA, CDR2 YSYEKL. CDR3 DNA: TGCGCCAGCAGCCAAGATCTTTCCCGGGATACGCAGTATTTT. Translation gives CASSQDLSRDTQYF.

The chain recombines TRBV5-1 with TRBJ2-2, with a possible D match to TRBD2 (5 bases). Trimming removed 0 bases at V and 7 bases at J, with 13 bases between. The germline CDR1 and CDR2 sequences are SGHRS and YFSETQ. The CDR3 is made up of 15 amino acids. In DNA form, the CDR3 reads TGCGCCAGCAGCTTGGCGGGCAAGGAGGACGGGGAGCTGTTTTTT. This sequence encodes CASSLAGKEDGELFF.

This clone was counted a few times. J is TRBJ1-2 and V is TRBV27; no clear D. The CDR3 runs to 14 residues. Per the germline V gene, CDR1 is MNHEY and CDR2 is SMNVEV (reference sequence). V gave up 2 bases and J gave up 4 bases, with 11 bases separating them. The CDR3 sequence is CASSLSTNGYGYTF. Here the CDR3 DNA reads TGTGCCAGCAGTTTAAGTACTAATGGCTATGGCTACACCTTC.

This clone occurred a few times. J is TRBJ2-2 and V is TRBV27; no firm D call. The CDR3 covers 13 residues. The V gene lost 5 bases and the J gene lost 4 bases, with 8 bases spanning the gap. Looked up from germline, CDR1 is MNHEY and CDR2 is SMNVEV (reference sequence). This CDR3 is CASSLRPTGELFF. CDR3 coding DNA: TGTGCCAGCAGTCTCCGCCCCACCGGGGAGCTGTTTTTT.

The CDR3 protein is CASSPLPTATDTQYF. The CDR3 coding sequence is TGCGCCAGCAGCCCCCTACCAACAGCCACAGATACGCAGTATTTT. V usage is TRBV5-1 and J usage is TRBJ2-3; the D is unclear. Germline CDR1 and CDR2: SGHRS and YFSETQ. V was shortened by 4 bases and J by 2 bases, with 14 bases between the two germline ends. The CDR3 consists of 15 residues.

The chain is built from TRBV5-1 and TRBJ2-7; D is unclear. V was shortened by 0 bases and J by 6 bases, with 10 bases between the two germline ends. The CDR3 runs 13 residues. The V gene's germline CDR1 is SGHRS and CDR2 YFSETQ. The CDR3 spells CASSLESCIEQYF. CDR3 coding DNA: TGCGCCAGCAGCTTGGAATCGTGCATCGAGCAGTACTTC. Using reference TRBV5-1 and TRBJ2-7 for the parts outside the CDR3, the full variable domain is KAGVTQTPRYLIKTRGQQVTLSCSPISGHRSVSWYQQTPGQGLQFLFEYFSETQRNKGNFPGRFSGRQFSNSRSEMNVSTLELGDSALYLCASSLESCIEQYFGPGTRLTVT.

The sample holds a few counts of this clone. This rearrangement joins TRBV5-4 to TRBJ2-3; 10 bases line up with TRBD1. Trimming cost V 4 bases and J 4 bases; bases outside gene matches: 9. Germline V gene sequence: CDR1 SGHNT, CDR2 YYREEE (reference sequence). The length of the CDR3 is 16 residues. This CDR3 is CASSPRDRGTADTQYF. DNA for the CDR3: TGTGCCAGCAGCCCCCGGGACAGGGGAACGGCAGATACGCAGTATTTT. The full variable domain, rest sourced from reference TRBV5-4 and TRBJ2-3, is ETGVTQSPTHLIKTRGQQVTLRCSSQSGHNTVSWYQQALGQGPQFIFQYYREEENGRGNFPPRFSGLQFPNYSSELNVNALELDDSALYLCASSPRDRGTADTQYFGPGTRLTVL.

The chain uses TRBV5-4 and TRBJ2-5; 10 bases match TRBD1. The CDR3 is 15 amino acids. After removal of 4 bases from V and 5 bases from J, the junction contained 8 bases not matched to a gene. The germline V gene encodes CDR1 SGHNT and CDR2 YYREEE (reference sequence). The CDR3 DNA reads TGTGCCAGCAGCCCTCCGGGACAGGGGTCCGAGACCCAGTACTTC. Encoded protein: CASSPPGQGSETQYF. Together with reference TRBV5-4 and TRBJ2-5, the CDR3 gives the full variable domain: ETGVTQSPTHLIKTRGQQVTLRCSSQSGHNTVSWYQQALGQGPQFIFQYYREEENGRGNFPPRFSGLQFPNYSSELNVNALELDDSALYLCASSPPGQGSETQYFGPGTRLLVL.

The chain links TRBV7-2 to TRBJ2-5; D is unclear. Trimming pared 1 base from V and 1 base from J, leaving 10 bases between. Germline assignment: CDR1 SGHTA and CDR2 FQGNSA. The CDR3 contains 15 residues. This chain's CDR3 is CASSLEWATQETQYF. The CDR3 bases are TGTGCCAGCAGCTTAGAGTGGGCCACCCAAGAGACCCAGTACTTC.

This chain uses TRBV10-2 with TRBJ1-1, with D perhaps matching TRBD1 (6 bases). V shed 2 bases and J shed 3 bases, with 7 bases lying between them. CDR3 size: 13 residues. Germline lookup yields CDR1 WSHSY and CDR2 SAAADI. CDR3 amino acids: CASSETGYTEAFF. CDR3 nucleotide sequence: TGCGCCAGCAGTGAGACAGGGTACACTGAAGCTTTCTTT.

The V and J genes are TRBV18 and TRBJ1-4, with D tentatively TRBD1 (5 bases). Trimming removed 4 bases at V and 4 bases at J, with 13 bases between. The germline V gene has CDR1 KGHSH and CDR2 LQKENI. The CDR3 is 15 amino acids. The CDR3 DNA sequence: TGTGCCAGCTCACAATCCGGGACGGGTAATGAAAAACTGTTTTTT. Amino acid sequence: CASSQSGTGNEKLFF.

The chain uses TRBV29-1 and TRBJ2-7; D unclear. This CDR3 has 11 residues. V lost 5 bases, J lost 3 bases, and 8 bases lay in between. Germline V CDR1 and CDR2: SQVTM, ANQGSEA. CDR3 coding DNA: TGCAGCGTTAGTAAAAACTACGAGCAGTACTTC. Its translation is CSVSKNYEQYF.

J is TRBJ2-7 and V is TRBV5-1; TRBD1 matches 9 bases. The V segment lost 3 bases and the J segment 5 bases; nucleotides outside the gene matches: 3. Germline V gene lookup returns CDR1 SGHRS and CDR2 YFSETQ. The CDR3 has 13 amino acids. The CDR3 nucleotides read TGCGCCAGCAGCTCACAGGGGGCACACGAGCAGTACTTC. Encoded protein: CASSSQGAHEQYF.

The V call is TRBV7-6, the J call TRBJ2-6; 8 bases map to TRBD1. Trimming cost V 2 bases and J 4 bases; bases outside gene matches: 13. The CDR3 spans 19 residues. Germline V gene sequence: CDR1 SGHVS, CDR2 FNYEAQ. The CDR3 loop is CASSLRVAGGASGANVLTF. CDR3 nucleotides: TGTGCCAGCAGCTTACGGGTGGCAGGGGGCGCCTCCGGGGCCAACGTCCTGACTTTC.

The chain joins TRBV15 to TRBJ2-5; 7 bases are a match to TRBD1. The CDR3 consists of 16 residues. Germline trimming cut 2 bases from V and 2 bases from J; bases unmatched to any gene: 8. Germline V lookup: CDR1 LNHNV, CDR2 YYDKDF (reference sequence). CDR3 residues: CATSRRQGPAQETQYF. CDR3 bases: TGTGCCACCAGCAGACGACAGGGTCCGGCACAAGAGACCCAGTACTTC.

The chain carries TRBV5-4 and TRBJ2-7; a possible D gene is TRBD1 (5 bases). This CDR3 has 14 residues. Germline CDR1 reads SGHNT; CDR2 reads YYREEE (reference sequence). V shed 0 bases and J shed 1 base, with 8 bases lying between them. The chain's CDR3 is CASSLGQKSYEQYF. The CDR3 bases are TGTGCCAGCAGCTTGGGACAGAAGTCCTACGAGCAGTACTTC.

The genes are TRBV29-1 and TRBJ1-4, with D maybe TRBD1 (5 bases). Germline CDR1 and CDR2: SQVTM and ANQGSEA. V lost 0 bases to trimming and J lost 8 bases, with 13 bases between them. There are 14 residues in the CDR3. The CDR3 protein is CSVEDRGGSEKLFF. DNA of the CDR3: TGCAGCGTTGAAGATCGGGGGGGAAGCGAAAAACTGTTTTTT.

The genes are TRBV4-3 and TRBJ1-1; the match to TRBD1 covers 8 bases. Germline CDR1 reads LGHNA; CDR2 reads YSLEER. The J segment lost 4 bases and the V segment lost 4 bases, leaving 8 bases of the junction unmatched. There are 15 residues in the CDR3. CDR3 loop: CASSRGDRQSTEAFF. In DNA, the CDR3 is TGCGCCAGCAGCCGGGGGGACAGGCAGAGCACTGAAGCTTTCTTT.